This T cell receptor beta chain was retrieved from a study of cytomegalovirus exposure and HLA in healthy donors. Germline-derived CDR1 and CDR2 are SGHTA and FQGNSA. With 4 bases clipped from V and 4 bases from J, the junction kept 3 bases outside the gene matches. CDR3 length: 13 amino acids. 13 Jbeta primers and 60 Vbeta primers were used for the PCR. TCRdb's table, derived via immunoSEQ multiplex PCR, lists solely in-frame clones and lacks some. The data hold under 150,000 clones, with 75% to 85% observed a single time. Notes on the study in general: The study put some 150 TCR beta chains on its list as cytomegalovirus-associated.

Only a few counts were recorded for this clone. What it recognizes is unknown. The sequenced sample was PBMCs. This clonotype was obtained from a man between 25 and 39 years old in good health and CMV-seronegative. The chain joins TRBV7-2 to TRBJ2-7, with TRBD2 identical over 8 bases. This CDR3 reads CASSWGGGYEQYF. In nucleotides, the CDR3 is TGTGCCAGCAGCTGGGGCGGGGGGTACGAGCAGTACTTC.